These 8 T cell receptor beta chains originate from one sample sequenced in a study of blood T cell repertoires in COVID-19. Sequencing was performed with immunoSEQ multiplex PCR; in TCRdb, only in-frame clones are kept and a portion is missing. The table includes fewer than 350,000 clones, roughly 93% detected once. Specimen: PBMCs or T cells enriched from blood (not recorded which). The receptors come from a middle-aged woman with acute COVID-19.

In its sample, this clone was seen once. This chain connects TRBV6-2 or TRBV6-3 to TRBJ1-4; D perhaps matches TRBD1 (6 bases). Germline-derived CDR1 and CDR2 are MNHEY and SVGEGT. Trimming left V 1 base short and J 8 bases short, with 14 bases between. The length of the CDR3 is 15 residues. The CDR3 is CASSYWETGKEKLFF. As DNA, the CDR3 is TGTGCCAGCAGTTACTGGGAGACAGGCAAAGAAAAACTGTTTTTT.

J is TRBJ2-1 and V is TRBV5-4; D not certain. CDR1 and CDR2 (germline): SGHNT, YYREEE (reference sequence). The V gene lost 0 bases and the J gene lost 8 bases, with 9 bases spanning the gap. The CDR3 runs 13 residues. CDR3 sequence reads: CASSLEPFHEQFF. The CDR3 bases are TGTGCCAGCAGCTTGGAGCCCTTCCATGAGCAGTTCTTC.

This chain joins TRBV6-6 and TRBJ1-5; possibly TRBD1 for D (5 bases). This CDR3 comprises 14 residues. The germline V gene has CDR1 MNHNY and CDR2 SVGAGI (reference sequence). V lost 6 bases and J 14 bases, leaving 23 bases between the germline ends. The CDR3 loop is CASSPQTKPWGKHF. The CDR3 DNA follows: TGTGCCAGCAGCCCCCAGACCAAGCCCTGGGGCAAGCATTTT.

A few counts support this clone. V and J are TRBV2 and TRBJ2-7, with D possibly matching TRBD1 (6 bases). CDR1 is SNHLY and CDR2 is FYNNEI in the germline V gene. Between the trimmed V and J ends, which lost 7 bases and 3 bases, there was a span of 19 bases. CDR3 size: 15 residues. Here the CDR3 DNA reads TGTGCCAGCATGGCGCCAGGGGAGAAGGTCTACGAGCAGTACTTC. Its translation: CASMAPGEKVYEQYF.

The J gene is TRBJ2-7, the V gene TRBV7-3, with 11 positions matching TRBD2. Germline CDR1 SGHTA, CDR2 FQGTGA. The CDR3 sequence is 15 residues long. V trimming: 6 bases; J trimming: 4 bases; junction bases outside the gene matches: 8. The CDR3 DNA follows: TGTGCCAGCAGTCATACTAGCGGGGGACCATACGAGCAGTACTTC. Translation gives CASSHTSGGPYEQYF.

Only one count was recorded for this clone. The rearrangement joins TRBV7-7 to TRBJ2-3; D might be TRBD2 (6 bases). Per the germline V gene, CDR1 is SSHAT and CDR2 is FNYEAQ (reference sequence). CDR3 length: 15 amino acids. V gave up 1 base and J gave up 3 bases, with 11 bases separating them. The CDR3 region has the DNA TGTGCCAGCAGCTTAGGACTAGATAGGACAGATACGCAGTATTTT. Translation gives CASSLGLDRTDTQYF.

The chain carries TRBV7-3 and TRBJ2-7, with TRBD1 matching over 9 bases. The CDR3 is 13 residues long. The V segment lost 4 bases and the J segment 7 bases; nucleotides outside the gene matches: 5. The germline CDR1 and CDR2 sequences are SGHTA and FQGTGA. CDR3: CASSSGQGWEQYF. The CDR3 DNA reads as TGTGCCAGCAGCTCGGGACAGGGCTGGGAGCAGTACTTC.

The chain uses TRBV29-1 and TRBJ2-3, with D possibly being TRBD2 (6 bases). Germline CDR1 SQVTM, CDR2 ANQGSEA. V was trimmed by 4 bases and J by 1 base, leaving 12 bases between them. The CDR3 has 14 amino acids. The CDR3 spells CSVVKAGRTDTQYF. CDR3 nucleotide sequence: TGCAGCGTTGTCAAGGCGGGACGCACAGATACGCAGTATTTT.